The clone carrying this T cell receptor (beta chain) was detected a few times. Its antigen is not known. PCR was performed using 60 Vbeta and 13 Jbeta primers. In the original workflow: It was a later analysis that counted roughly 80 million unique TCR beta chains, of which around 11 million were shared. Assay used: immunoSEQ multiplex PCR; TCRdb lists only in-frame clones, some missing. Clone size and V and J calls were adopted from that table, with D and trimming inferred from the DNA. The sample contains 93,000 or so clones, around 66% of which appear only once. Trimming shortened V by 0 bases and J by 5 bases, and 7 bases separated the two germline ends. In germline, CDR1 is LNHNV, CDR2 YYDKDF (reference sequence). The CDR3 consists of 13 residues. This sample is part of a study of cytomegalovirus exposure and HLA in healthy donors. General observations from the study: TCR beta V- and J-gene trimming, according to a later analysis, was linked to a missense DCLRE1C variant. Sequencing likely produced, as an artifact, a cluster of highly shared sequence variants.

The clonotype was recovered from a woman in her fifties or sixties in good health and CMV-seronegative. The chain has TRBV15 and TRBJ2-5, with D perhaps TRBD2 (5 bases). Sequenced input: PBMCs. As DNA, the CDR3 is TGTGCCACCAGCAGAGACCTAGCCGAGACCCAGTACTTC. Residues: CATSRDLAETQYF.